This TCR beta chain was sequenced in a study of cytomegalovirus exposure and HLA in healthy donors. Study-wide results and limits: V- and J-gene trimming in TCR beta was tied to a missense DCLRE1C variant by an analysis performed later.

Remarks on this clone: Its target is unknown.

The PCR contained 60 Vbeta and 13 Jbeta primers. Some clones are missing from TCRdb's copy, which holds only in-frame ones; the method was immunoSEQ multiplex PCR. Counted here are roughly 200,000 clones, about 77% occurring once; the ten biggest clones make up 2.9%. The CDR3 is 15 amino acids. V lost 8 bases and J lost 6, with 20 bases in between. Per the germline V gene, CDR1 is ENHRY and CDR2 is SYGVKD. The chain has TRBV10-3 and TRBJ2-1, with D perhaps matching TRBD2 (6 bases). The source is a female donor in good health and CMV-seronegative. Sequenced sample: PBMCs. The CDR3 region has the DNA TGTGCCATCTCGGCTTATAGCGGACCGGCCAATGAGCAGTTCTTC. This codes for CAISAYSGPANEQFF.